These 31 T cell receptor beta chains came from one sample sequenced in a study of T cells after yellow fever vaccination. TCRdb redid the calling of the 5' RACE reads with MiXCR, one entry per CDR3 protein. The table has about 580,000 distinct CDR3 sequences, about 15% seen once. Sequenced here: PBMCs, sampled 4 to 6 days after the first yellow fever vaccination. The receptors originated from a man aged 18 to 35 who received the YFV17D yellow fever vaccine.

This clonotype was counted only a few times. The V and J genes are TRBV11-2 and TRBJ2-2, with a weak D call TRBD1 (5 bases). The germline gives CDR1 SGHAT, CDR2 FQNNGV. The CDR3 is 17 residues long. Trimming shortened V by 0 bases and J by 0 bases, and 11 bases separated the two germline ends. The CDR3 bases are TGTGCCAGCAGCTTAGATCTTCAGGGCCCGAACACCGGGGAGCTGTTTTTT. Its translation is CASSLDLQGPNTGELFF.

CDR3 bases: TGTGCCTCCCAAGGGCGGGGTAATAGCAATCAGCCCCAGCATTTT. Translation gives CASQGRGNSNQPQHF. The chain links TRBV19 to TRBJ1-5; D remains unclear. V was cut by 11 bases and J by 0 bases, with 17 bases left in between. The CDR3 totals 15 residues. Germline assignment: CDR1 LNHDA and CDR2 SQIVND (reference sequence).

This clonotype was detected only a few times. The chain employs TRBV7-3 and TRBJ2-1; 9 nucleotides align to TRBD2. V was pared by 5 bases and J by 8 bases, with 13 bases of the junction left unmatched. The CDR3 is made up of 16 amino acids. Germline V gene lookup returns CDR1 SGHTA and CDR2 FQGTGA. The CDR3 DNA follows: TGTGCCAGCAGCCTCATAGCGGGGGAGCGAGGTGATGAGCAGTTCTTC. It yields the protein CASSLIAGERGDEQFF.

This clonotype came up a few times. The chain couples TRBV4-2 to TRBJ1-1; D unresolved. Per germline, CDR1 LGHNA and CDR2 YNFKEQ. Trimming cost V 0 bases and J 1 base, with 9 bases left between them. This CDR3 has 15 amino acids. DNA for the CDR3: TGTGCCAGCAGCCAAGAAGGCGGGTGGAACACTGAAGCTTTCTTT. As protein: CASSQEGGWNTEAFF.

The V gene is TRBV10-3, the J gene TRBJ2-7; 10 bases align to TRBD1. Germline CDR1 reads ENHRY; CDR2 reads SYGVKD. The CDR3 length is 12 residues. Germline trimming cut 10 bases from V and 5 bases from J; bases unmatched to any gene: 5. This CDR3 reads CATGQGVHEQYF. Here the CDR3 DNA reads TGTGCCACCGGACAGGGGGTCCACGAGCAGTACTTC.

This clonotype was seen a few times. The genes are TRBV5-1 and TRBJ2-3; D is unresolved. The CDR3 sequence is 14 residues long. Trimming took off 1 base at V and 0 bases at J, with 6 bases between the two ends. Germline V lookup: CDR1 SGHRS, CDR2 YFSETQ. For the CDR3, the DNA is TGCGCCAGCAGCTTGCCCAGGAGCACAGATACGCAGTATTTT. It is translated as CASSLPRSTDTQYF. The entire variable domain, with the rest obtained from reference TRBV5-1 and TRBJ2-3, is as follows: KAGVTQTPRYLIKTRGQQVTLSCSPISGHRSVSWYQQTPGQGLQFLFEYFSETQRNKGNFPGRFSGRQFSNSRSEMNVSTLELGDSALYLCASSLPRSTDTQYFGPGTRLTVL.

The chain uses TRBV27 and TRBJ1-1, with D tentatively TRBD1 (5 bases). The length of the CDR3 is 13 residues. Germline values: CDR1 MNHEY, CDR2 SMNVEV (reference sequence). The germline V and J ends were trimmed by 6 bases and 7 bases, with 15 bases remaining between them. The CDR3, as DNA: TGTGCCAGCAGGACCCAACCTAGGGGTGAAGCTTTCTTT. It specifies CASRTQPRGEAFF.

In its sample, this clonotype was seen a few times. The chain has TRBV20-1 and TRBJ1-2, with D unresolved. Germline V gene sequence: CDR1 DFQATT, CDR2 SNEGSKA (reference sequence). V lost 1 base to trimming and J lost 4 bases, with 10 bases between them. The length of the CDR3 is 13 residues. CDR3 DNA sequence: TGCAGTGCTAGAGGAGTCGGCCCCTATGGCTACACCTTC. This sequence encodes CSARGVGPYGYTF.

The CDR3 spells CASSLDAERQPQHF. CDR3 in DNA: TGCGCCAGCAGCTTGGATGCCGAAAGGCAGCCCCAGCATTTT. V gene TRBV5-1 combines with J gene TRBJ1-5; D remains unclear. From germline, CDR1 is SGHRS and CDR2 YFSETQ. V lost 0 bases, J lost 7 bases, and 11 bases lay in between. This CDR3 is built from 14 residues.

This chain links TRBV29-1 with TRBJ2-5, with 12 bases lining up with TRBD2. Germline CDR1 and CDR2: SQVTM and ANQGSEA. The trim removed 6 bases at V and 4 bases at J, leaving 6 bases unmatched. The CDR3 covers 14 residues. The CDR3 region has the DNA TGCAGCGTAAACCTAGCGGGGGGGGGAGAGACCCAGTACTTC. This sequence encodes CSVNLAGGGETQYF.

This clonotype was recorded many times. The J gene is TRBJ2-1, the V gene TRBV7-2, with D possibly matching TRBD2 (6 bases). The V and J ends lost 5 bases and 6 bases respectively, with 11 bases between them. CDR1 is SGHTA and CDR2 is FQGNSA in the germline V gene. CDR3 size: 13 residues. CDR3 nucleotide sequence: TGTGCCAGCAGCCCCGCCGGGGGCAATGAGCAGTTCTTC. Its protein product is CASSPAGGNEQFF.

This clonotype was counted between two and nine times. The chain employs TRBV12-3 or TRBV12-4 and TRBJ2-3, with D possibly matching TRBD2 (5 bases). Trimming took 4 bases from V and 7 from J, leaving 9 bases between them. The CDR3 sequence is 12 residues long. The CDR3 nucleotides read TGTGCCAGCAGTTACGAGGGTTATACGCAGTATTTT. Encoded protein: CASSYEGYTQYF.

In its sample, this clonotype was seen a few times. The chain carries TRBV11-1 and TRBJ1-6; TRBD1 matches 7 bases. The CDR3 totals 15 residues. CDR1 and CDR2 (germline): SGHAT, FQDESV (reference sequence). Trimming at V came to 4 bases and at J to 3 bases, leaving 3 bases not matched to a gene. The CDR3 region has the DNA TGTGCCAGCAGCTATTGGACAGGCTATAATTCACCCCTCCACTTT. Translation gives CASSYWTGYNSPLHF.

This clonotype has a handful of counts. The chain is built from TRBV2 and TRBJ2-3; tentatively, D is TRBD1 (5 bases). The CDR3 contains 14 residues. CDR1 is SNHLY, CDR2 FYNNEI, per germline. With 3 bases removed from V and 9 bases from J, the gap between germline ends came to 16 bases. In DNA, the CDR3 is TGTGCCAGCAGTGATGGTTCAAGGGGAAGAACGCAGTATTTT. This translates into CASSDGSRGRTQYF. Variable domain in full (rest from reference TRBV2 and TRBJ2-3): EPEVTQTPSHQVTQMGQEVILRCVPISNHLYFYWYRQILGQKVEFLVSFYNNEISEKSEIFDDQFSVERPDGSNFTLKIRSTKLEDSAMYFCASSDGSRGRTQYFGPGTRLTVL.

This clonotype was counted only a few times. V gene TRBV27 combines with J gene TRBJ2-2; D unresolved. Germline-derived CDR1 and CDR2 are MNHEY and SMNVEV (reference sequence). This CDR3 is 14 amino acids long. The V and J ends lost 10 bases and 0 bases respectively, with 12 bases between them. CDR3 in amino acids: CATALFANTGELFF. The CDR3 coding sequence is TGTGCCACCGCGCTTTTCGCGAACACCGGGGAGCTGTTTTTT.

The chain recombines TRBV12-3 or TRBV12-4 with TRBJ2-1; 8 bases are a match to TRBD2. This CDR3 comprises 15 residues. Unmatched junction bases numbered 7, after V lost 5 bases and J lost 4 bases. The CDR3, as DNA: TGTGCCAGCAGTGAGCTAGGCGGGGGGTACAATGAGCAGTTCTTC. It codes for CASSELGGGYNEQFF.

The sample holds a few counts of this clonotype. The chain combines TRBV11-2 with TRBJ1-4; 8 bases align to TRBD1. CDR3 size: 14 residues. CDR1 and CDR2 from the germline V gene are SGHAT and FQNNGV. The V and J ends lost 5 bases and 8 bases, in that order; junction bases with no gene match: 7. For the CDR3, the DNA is TGTGCCAGCAGCCAAGGACAGGGACAAGAAAAACTGTTTTTT. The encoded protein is CASSQGQGQEKLFF.

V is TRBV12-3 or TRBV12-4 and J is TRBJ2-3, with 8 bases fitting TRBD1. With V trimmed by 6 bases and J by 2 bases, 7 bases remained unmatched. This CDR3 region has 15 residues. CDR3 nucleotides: TGTGCCAGCAGCCAGACAGGGGAGGACACAGATACGCAGTATTTT. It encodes CASSQTGEDTDTQYF.

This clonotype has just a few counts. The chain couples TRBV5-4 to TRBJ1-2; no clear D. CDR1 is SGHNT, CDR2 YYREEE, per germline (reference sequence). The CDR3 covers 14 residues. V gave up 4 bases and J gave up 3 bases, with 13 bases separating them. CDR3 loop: CASSPSSRDYGYTF. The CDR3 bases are TGTGCCAGCAGCCCAAGCAGTAGGGACTATGGCTACACCTTC.

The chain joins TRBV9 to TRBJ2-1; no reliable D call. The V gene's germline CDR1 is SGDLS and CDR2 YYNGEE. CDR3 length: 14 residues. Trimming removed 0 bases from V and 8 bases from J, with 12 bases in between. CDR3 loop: CASSVAQEFHEQFF. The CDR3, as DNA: TGTGCCAGCAGCGTAGCCCAAGAGTTCCATGAGCAGTTCTTC. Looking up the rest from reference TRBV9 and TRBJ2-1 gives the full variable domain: DSGVTQTPKHLITATGQRVTLRCSPRSGDLSVYWYQQSLDQGLQFLIQYYNGEERAKGNILERFSAQQFPDLHSELNLSSLELGDSALYFCASSVAQEFHEQFFGPGTRLTVL.

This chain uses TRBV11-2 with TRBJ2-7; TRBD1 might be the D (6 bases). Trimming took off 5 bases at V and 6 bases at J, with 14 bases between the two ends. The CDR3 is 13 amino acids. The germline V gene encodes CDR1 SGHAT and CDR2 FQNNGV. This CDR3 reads CASSPLTGLEQYV. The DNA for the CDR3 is TGTGCCAGCAGCCCATTAACAGGGCTCGAGCAGTACGTC.

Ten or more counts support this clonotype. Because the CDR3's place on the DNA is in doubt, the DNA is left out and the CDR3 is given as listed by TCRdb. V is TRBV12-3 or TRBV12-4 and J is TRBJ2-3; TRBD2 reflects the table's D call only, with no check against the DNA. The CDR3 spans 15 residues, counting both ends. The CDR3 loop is CASSTSGGLADTQYF.

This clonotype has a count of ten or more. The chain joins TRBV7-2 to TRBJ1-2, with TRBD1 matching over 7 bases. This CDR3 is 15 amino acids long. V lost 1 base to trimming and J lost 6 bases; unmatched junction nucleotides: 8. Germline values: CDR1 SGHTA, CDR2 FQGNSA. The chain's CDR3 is CASSLGATGPNGYTF. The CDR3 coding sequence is TGTGCCAGCAGCTTAGGGGCGACAGGGCCAAATGGCTACACCTTC.

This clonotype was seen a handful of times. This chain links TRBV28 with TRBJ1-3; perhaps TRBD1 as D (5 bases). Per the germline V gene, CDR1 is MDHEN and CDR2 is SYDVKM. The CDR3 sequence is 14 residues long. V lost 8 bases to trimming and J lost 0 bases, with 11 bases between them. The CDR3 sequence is CASRGSNSGNTIYF. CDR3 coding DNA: TGTGCCAGCCGGGGGTCTAACTCTGGAAACACCATATATTTT.

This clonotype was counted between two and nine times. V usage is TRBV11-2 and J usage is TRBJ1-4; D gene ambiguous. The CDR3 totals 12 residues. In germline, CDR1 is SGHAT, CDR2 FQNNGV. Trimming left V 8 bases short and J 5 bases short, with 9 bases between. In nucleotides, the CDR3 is TGTGCCAGCGCTAGACCCAATGAAAAACTGTTTTTT. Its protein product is CASARPNEKLFF.

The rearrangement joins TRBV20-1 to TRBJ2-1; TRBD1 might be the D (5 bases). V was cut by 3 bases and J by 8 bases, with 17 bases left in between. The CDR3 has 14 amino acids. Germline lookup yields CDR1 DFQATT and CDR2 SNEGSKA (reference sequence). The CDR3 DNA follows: TGCAGTGCTAGGGACACGCAGGGTGGGGATGAGCAGTTCTTC. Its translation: CSARDTQGGDEQFF.

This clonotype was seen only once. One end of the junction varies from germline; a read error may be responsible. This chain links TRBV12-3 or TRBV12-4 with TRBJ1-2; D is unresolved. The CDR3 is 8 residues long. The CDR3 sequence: CASRPHQF. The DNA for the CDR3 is TGTGCCAGCAGGCCCCATCAATTC.

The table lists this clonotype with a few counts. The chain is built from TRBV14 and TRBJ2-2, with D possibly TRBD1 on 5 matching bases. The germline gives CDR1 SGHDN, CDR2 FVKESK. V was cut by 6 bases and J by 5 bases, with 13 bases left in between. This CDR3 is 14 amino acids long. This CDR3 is CASRRQGGTGELFF. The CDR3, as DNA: TGTGCCAGCAGAAGGCAGGGTGGGACCGGGGAGCTGTTTTTT.

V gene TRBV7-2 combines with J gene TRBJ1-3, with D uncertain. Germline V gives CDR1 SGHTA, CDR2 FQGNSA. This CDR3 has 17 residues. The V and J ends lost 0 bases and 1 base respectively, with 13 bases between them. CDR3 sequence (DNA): TGTGCCAGCAGCTTAGCCCCGGGAAAAGCTTCTGGAAACACCATATATTTT. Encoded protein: CASSLAPGKASGNTIYF.

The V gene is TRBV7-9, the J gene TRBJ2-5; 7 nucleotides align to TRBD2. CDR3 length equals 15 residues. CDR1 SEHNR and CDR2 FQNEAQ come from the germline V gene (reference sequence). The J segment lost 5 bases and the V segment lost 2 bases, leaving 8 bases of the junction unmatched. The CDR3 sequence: CASSLFGLVSETQYF. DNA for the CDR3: TGTGCCAGCAGCTTATTCGGACTAGTCTCCGAGACCCAGTACTTC.

Here the CDR3 DNA reads TGTGCCAGCAGTGCATTAGCGTCTACGCAGTATTTT. Its protein is CASSALASTQYF. The chain is built from TRBV27 and TRBJ2-3, with D maybe TRBD2 (5 bases). V lost 5 bases and J 8 bases, leaving 11 bases between the germline ends. The CDR3 is made up of 12 amino acids. Germline V gene sequence: CDR1 MNHEY, CDR2 SMNVEV (reference sequence).